The clone carrying this TCR beta chain was seen repeatedly, ten times or more. Its target is unknown. The sample originates from a study of CD8 T cells in ankylosing spondylitis. With molecular barcodes, quantitative 5'-RACE was used to make the TCR beta libraries. TCRdb ran MiXCR on the 5' RACE reads and lists one entry per CDR3 protein. The sample records about 500,000 distinct CDR3 sequences, under 5.5% being singletons. Whole-study findings and limits: Fewer than ten highly homologous variants made up a TCR beta motif that seemed to typify ankylosing spondylitis blood.

The CDR3 covers 14 residues. The ends were cut back, 4 bases at V and 6 bases at J, with 11 bases in the middle. From germline, CDR1 is SGHDT and CDR2 YYEEEE. The sample was blood, either unsorted or a sorted T cell fraction (not recorded which). The TCR sequence derives from a male donor with ankylosing spondylitis. The chain links TRBV5-6 to TRBJ1-6, with D possibly matching TRBD1 (6 bases). For the CDR3, the DNA is TGTGCCAGCAGCCTCTGGGGGCTTAATTCACCCCTCCACTTT. It specifies CASSLWGLNSPLHF.